This TCR beta chain was profiled in a study of T cell responses to AZD1222 COVID-19 vaccine. About this clone itself: Its antigen is unidentified.

The study pooled second doses at about 4 or about 12 weeks. The germline V and J ends were trimmed by 5 bases and 3 bases, with 10 bases remaining between them. The CDR3 sequence is 13 residues long. CDR1 LNHDA and CDR2 SQIVND come from the germline V gene (reference sequence). The assay was immunoSEQ multiplex PCR, and TCRdb's table has in-frame clones only and misses some. In the table there are around 67,000 clones, under 90% of which are singletons. General study points: Dominant CD4 TCR responses targeted spike regions 160-218 and 743-854. After the peak T cell response, and only then, were repertoires sampled. White British donors predominated, females outnumbered males, and clonal diversity was possibly underestimated.

The gene calls are TRBV19 and TRBJ1-1; D uncertain. The sample was peripheral blood, taken 28 days after the second AZD1222 dose. The receptor was isolated from an adult who received the AZD1222 COVID-19 vaccine. The CDR3 protein is CASSHRRDTEAFF. The DNA of the CDR3 is TGTGCCAGTAGTCACCGAAGGGACACTGAAGCTTTCTTT.